These 15 T cell receptor beta chains came from one sample sequenced in a study of blood T cell repertoires in COVID-19. The repertoire was sequenced with immunoSEQ multiplex PCR; TCRdb's copy has only in-frame clones and lacks some. This table has about 91,000 clones, roughly 71% appearing once. Sequencing was carried out using peripheral blood. These receptors originate from a woman older than 75 with acute or convalescent COVID-19.

This chain uses TRBV12-3 or TRBV12-4 with TRBJ1-2, with 7 bases identical to TRBD1. V dropped 6 bases and J dropped 7; count of bases not matched to a gene: 8. This CDR3 comprises 13 residues. The CDR3 DNA follows: TGTGCCAGCAGAACAGGGGATTTTGGTGGCTACACCTTC. Its protein product is CASRTGDFGGYTF.

The chain joins TRBV7-9 to TRBJ1-5, with TRBD1 identical over 11 bases. Trimming took 1 base from V and 4 from J; bases not matched to a gene: 3. Germline CDR1 and CDR2: SEHNR and FQNEAQ (reference sequence). The CDR3 has 16 residues. The CDR3 nucleotides are TGTGCCAGCAGCTTAGGGACAGGGGGCTTGAATCAGCCCCAGCATTTT. Translating it yields CASSLGTGGLNQPQHF.

The sample holds one count of this clone. J is TRBJ1-1 and V is TRBV6-5; D is ambiguous. This CDR3 has 13 amino acids. Trimming took off 6 bases at V and 0 bases at J, with 8 bases between the two ends. Germline V lookup: CDR1 MNHEY, CDR2 SVGAGI. The CDR3 region has the DNA TGTGCCAGCAGAAAAACATTGAACACTGAAGCTTTCTTT. It is translated as CASRKTLNTEAFF.

The rearrangement uses TRBV7-2 and TRBJ1-3, with a weak D call TRBD1 (5 bases). V gave up 6 bases and J gave up 0 bases, with 12 bases separating them. Germline loops: CDR1 SGHTA, CDR2 FQGNSA. The CDR3 is 15 amino acids. The DNA of the CDR3 is TGTGCCAGCAGTACCACAGGTCTCTCTGGAAACACCATATATTTT. Protein: CASSTTGLSGNTIYF. Based on the CDR3 plus reference TRBV7-2 and TRBJ1-3, the full variable domain is GAGVSQSPSNKVTEKGKDVELRCDPISGHTALYWYRQSLGQGLEFLIYFQGNSAPDKSGLPSDRFSAERTGGSVSTLTIQRTQQEDSAVYLCASSTTGLSGNTIYFGEGSWLTVV.

V usage is TRBV12-3 or TRBV12-4 and J usage is TRBJ2-1, with 11 bases aligning to TRBD2. The CDR3 loop spans 13 amino acids. DNA for the CDR3: TGTCAATCCGGGACTAGCGGAAGGAATGAGCAGTTCTTC. It translates to CQSGTSGRNEQFF.

This clone was counted a few times. V is TRBV18 and J is TRBJ2-1; D unresolved. V was pared by 3 bases and J by 6 bases, with 3 bases between. Germline CDR1 KGHSH, CDR2 LQKENI. The CDR3 has 11 residues. CDR3 coding DNA: TGTGCCAGCTCACCGAGCAATGAGCAGTTCTTC. Residues: CASSPSNEQFF.

J is TRBJ2-7 and V is TRBV11-2, with D possibly TRBD2 on 7 matching bases. This CDR3 region has 16 residues. Germline V gene lookup returns CDR1 SGHAT and CDR2 FQNNGV. V gave up 4 bases and J gave up 2 bases, with 18 bases separating them. CDR3 DNA: TGTGCCAGCAGCTCCCCCTTGGAGGGGGGGACCTACGAGCAGTACTTC. This sequence encodes CASSSPLEGGTYEQYF.

The chain is built from TRBV19 and TRBJ1-5; 7 bases match TRBD1. The junction had 3 bases not matched to a gene; V was cut back by 2 bases and J by 2 bases. CDR1 and CDR2 from the germline V gene are LNHDA and SQIVND (reference sequence). The CDR3 runs to 15 residues. The CDR3 spells CASSISDRGNQPQHF. The CDR3 DNA sequence: TGTGCCAGTAGTATATCAGACAGGGGCAATCAGCCCCAGCATTTT. The whole variable domain, remainder taken from reference TRBV19 and TRBJ1-5, is DGGITQSPKYLFRKEGQNVTLSCEQNLNHDAMYWYRQDPGQGLRLIYYSQIVNDFQKGDIAEGYSVSREKKESFPLTVTSAQKNPTAFYLCASSISDRGNQPQHFGDGTRLSIL.

The chain uses TRBV3-1 (or the pseudogene TRBV3-2) and TRBJ2-3; 8 bases match TRBD2. The CDR3 sequence is 17 residues long. Germline lookup yields CDR1 LGHDT and CDR2 YNNKEL (reference sequence). V lost 1 base and J lost 2; bases outside the gene matches: 8. CDR3 residues: CASSQGSSGAFTDTQYF. CDR3 bases: TGTGCCAGCAGCCAAGGAAGTAGCGGGGCCTTCACAGATACGCAGTATTTT.

This clone occurred once. The chain joins TRBV4-3 to TRBJ1-3; unclear D gene. The length of the CDR3 is 16 residues. V lost 0 bases to trimming and J lost 0 bases, with 9 bases between them. Germline CDR1 is LGHNA and CDR2 is YSLEER. CDR3 coding DNA: TGCGCCAGCAGCCAAGATCGGTTACGCTCTGGAAACACCATATATTTT. Residues: CASSQDRLRSGNTIYF.

J is TRBJ1-2 and V is TRBV28; TRBD1 matches at 9 bases. V trimming: 5 bases; J trimming: 8 bases; junction bases outside the gene matches: 9. Germline CDR1 is MDHEN and CDR2 is SYDVKM. CDR3 length equals 14 residues. The CDR3 DNA is TGTGCCAGCAGTGTGGGACAGGGAGGGGGCGGCTACACCTTC. Its translation: CASSVGQGGGGYTF.

This clone has at least ten counts. The chain couples TRBV5-5 to TRBJ2-7; weak D call: TRBD2 (5 bases). The CDR3 sequence is 15 residues long. Trimming stripped 2 bases from V and 5 bases from J, with 17 bases between. Germline loops: CDR1 SGHKS, CDR2 YYEKEE (reference sequence). The CDR3 loop reads CASSLLPGNENEQYF. The CDR3 nucleotides read TGTGCCAGCAGCTTACTTCCGGGGAACGAGAACGAGCAGTACTTC.

This clone was seen a handful of times. The chain has TRBV18 and TRBJ1-1, with a tentative D call TRBD1 (6 bases). This CDR3 has 16 residues. Per germline, CDR1 KGHSH and CDR2 LQKENI. Trimming took 0 bases from V and 2 from J, leaving 13 bases between them. DNA for the CDR3: TGTGCCAGCTCACCACCGCGGGGGGGCCATAACACTGAAGCTTTCTTT. Translated: CASSPPRGGHNTEAFF.

The chain uses TRBV6-2 or TRBV6-3 and TRBJ1-5; TRBD1 matches at 8 bases. The CDR3 covers 15 residues. Germline CDR1 reads MNHEY; CDR2 reads SVGEGT. V shed 4 bases, J shed 2 bases, and the junction held 4 bases outside the gene matches. CDR3 bases: TGTGCCAGCAGTTCCCCAGGGGGCGGCAATCAGCCCCAGCATTTT. Protein: CASSSPGGGNQPQHF.

This chain links TRBV4-2 with TRBJ2-4, with D perhaps TRBD2 (5 bases). CDR1 and CDR2 from the germline V gene are LGHNA and YNFKEQ. The CDR3 contains 17 residues. Trimming removed 0 bases at V and 4 bases at J, with 16 bases between. DNA of the CDR3: TGTGCCAGCAGCCAAGATAGGGAGATACAGCCAAAAAACATTCAGTACTTC. It encodes CASSQDREIQPKNIQYF.